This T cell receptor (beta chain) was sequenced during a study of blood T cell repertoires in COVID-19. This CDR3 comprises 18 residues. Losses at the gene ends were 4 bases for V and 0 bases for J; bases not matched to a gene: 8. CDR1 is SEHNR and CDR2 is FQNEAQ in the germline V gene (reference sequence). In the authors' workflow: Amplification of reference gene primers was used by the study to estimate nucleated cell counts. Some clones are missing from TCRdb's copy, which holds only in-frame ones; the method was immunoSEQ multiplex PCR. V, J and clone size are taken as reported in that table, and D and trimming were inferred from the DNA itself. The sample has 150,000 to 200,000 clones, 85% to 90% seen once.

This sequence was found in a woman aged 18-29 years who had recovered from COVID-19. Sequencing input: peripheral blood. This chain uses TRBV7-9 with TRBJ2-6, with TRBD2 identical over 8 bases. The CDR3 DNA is TGTGCCAGCAGCTCGACCGGGGGGGGACCCTCTGGGGCCAACGTCCTGACTTTC. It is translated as CASSSTGGGPSGANVLTF.